These 22 T cell receptor beta chains share one sample of origin, sequenced in a study of cytomegalovirus exposure and HLA in healthy donors. PCR involved 60 Vbeta and 13 Jbeta primers. TCRdb keeps only in-frame clones here, not all; method: immunoSEQ multiplex PCR. The sample includes around 190,000 clones, over 75% of them seen just once. Material for sequencing was PBMCs. These receptors were collected from a woman in her forties or fifties in good health and CMV-seronegative.

This clone is a singleton in its sample. The chain combines TRBV6-5 with TRBJ2-7; D might be TRBD1 (6 bases). CDR1 and CDR2 from the germline V gene are MNHEY and SVGAGI. V lost 6 bases to trimming and J lost 4 bases, with 13 bases between them. The CDR3 is 13 residues long. The CDR3 region has the DNA TGTGCCAGCAGGGCCCCCGGGACATACGAGCAGTACTTC. Its protein is CASRAPGTYEQYF.

V and J are TRBV28 and TRBJ2-3, with TRBD1 matching over 8 bases. Germline V gives CDR1 MDHEN, CDR2 SYDVKM. J was trimmed by 6 bases and V by 6 bases; bases with no gene match: 17. The CDR3 totals 17 residues. CDR3 sequence reads: CASSRISSGTGLDTQYF. The CDR3, as DNA: TGTGCCAGCAGCCGCATCTCATCTGGGACAGGTCTCGATACGCAGTATTTT.

V and J are TRBV2 and TRBJ2-4; no clear D gene. Germline lookup yields CDR1 SNHLY and CDR2 FYNNEI. The CDR3 contains 15 residues. V gave up 2 bases and J gave up 0 bases, with 8 bases separating them. Written as DNA, the CDR3 is TGTGCCAGCAGTGAATTGGCGGTAGCCAAAAACATTCAGTACTTC. It yields the protein CASSELAVAKNIQYF.

A few counts support this clone. This chain links TRBV5-5 with TRBJ1-1, with D unresolved. Germline CDR1 and CDR2: SGHKS and YYEKEE (reference sequence). The CDR3 extends over 14 amino acids. The V end lost 3 bases, the J end lost 0 bases, and 9 bases lay between the germline ends. Written as DNA, the CDR3 is TGTGCCAGCAGCTACGGGATAATGAACACTGAAGCTTTCTTT. It yields the protein CASSYGIMNTEAFF.

V is TRBV10-2 and J is TRBJ2-3; D is possibly TRBD2 (5 bases). CDR1 is WSHSY and CDR2 is SAAADI in the germline V gene. V was shortened by 1 base and J by 6 bases, with 8 bases between the two germline ends. There are 13 residues in the CDR3. The CDR3 loop is CASSEFWTDTQYF. CDR3 coding DNA: TGCGCCAGCAGTGAGTTTTGGACTGATACGCAGTATTTT.

V is TRBV28 and J is TRBJ1-1, with 7 bases identical to TRBD1. Germline V gene sequence: CDR1 MDHEN, CDR2 SYDVKM. This CDR3 spans 15 amino acids. V shed 5 bases and J 1 base; nucleotides not matched to a gene: 7. The CDR3 region is CASSPTGQPNTEAFF. CDR3 DNA: TGTGCCAGCAGTCCGACGGGACAGCCGAACACTGAAGCTTTCTTT.

V gene TRBV5-5 combines with J gene TRBJ1-2; D gene ambiguous. The germline V and J ends were trimmed by 5 bases and 6 bases, with 20 bases remaining between them. The CDR3 spans 15 residues. Germline CDR1 and CDR2: SGHKS and YYEKEE (reference sequence). CDR3 amino acids: CASSALDRGAHGYTF. As DNA, the CDR3 is TGTGCCAGCAGTGCCTTGGATCGTGGAGCGCATGGCTACACCTTC.

The genes are TRBV19 and TRBJ2-5; the D is unclear. CDR1 is LNHDA, CDR2 SQIVND, per germline (reference sequence). The V and J ends lost 10 bases and 2 bases respectively, with 8 bases between them. The CDR3 covers 11 residues. CDR3 sequence: CATSRQETQYF. The CDR3 DNA reads as TGTGCCACCAGCAGGCAAGAGACCCAGTACTTC.

The chain uses TRBV28 and TRBJ1-4; 7 bases align to TRBD1. This CDR3 has 16 residues. From germline, CDR1 is MDHEN and CDR2 SYDVKM. V shed 5 bases and J 8 bases; nucleotides not matched to a gene: 14. This chain's CDR3 is CASSKLRQGYFEKLFF. The CDR3 bases are TGTGCCAGCAGTAAACTAAGACAGGGTTATTTCGAAAAACTGTTTTTT.

The chain joins TRBV4-1 to TRBJ1-2; 7 nucleotides agree with TRBD1. Germline CDR1 reads MGHRA; CDR2 reads YSYEKL. This CDR3 has 15 residues. V lost 0 bases, J lost 5 bases, and 6 bases stayed unmatched. The CDR3 sequence is CASSQEKQGRYGYTF. CDR3 nucleotide sequence: TGCGCCAGCAGCCAAGAGAAACAGGGGAGGTATGGCTACACCTTC.

This chain connects TRBV4-1 to TRBJ2-5; 7 nucleotides align to TRBD1. CDR3 length: 14 amino acids. V was clipped by 3 bases and J by 4 bases; unmatched bases: 5. Per germline, CDR1 MGHRA and CDR2 YSYEKL. The CDR3 bases are TGCGCCAGCAGCCAGTCGACAGGGAGAGAGACCCAGTACTTC. It is translated as CASSQSTGRETQYF.

V is TRBV5-1 and J is TRBJ2-5; 12 nucleotides line up with TRBD2. The end of the DNA fits TRBJ2-7 better, so the J call may be wrong. The CDR3 totals 15 residues. From germline, CDR1 is SGHRS and CDR2 YFSETQ. As DNA, the CDR3 is TGCGCCAGCAGCGGGGGACTAGCGGGCCCATACGAGCAGTACTTC. Amino acids: CASSGGLAGPYEQYF.

V gene TRBV5-1 combines with J gene TRBJ2-5, with 11 nucleotides matching TRBD2. Trimming took 4 bases from V and 1 from J; bases not matched to a gene: 0. In germline, CDR1 is SGHRS, CDR2 YFSETQ. CDR3 length: 14 residues. CDR3 amino acids: CASSGTSGQETQYF. The CDR3, as DNA: TGCGCCAGCAGCGGGACTAGCGGCCAAGAGACCCAGTACTTC. Looking up the rest from reference TRBV5-1 and TRBJ2-5 gives the full variable domain: KAGVTQTPRYLIKTRGQQVTLSCSPISGHRSVSWYQQTPGQGLQFLFEYFSETQRNKGNFPGRFSGRQFSNSRSEMNVSTLELGDSALYLCASSGTSGQETQYFGPGTRLLVL.

The chain links TRBV5-1 to TRBJ1-1; D call uncertain. From germline, CDR1 is SGHRS and CDR2 YFSETQ. Trimming took off 0 bases at V and 3 bases at J, with 6 bases between the two ends. The CDR3 loop spans 13 amino acids. The CDR3 here is CASSLGADTEAFF. The CDR3 coding sequence is TGCGCCAGCAGCTTGGGTGCGGACACTGAAGCTTTCTTT.

The rearrangement links TRBV7-9 to TRBJ2-5; 12 positions match TRBD2. Germline V CDR1 and CDR2: SEHNR, FQNEAQ (reference sequence). V lost 3 bases and J lost 5; bases outside the gene matches: 4. The CDR3 loop spans 15 amino acids. CDR3 DNA sequence: TGTGCCAGCAGCTTGACTAGCGGGGGAGGGGAGACCCAGTACTTC. Its translation: CASSLTSGGGETQYF. Full variable domain (rest looked up from reference TRBV7-9 and TRBJ2-5): DTGVSQNPRHKITKRGQNVTFRCDPISEHNRLYWYRQTLGQGPEFLTYFQNEAQLEKSRLLSDRFSAERPKGSFSTLEIQRTEQGDSAMYLCASSLTSGGGETQYFGPGTRLLVL.

The chain couples TRBV4-1 to TRBJ2-5; D may be TRBD2 (5 bases). Germline V lookup: CDR1 MGHRA, CDR2 YSYEKL. The CDR3 extends over 16 amino acids. V lost 3 bases, J lost 4 bases, and 18 bases lay in between. CDR3 sequence: CASSHWRAGLRETQYF. DNA for the CDR3: TGCGCCAGCAGCCACTGGCGGGCGGGTTTGCGAGAGACCCAGTACTTC.

As DNA, the CDR3 is TGTGCCAGCAGCCCGACTATACGGAACACCGGGGAGCTGTTTTTT. Protein: CASSPTIRNTGELFF. The V call is TRBV2, the J call TRBJ2-2; a possible D gene is TRBD2 (5 bases). The CDR3 sequence is 15 residues long. Per germline, CDR1 SNHLY and CDR2 FYNNEI. V was pared by 6 bases and J by 1 base, with 12 bases between.

About this clone: The same CDR3 arises from other DNA sequences in this sample as well. The chain carries TRBV7-9 and TRBJ1-1; 9 bases map to TRBD1. The CDR3 has 14 residues. Losses at the gene ends were 6 bases for V and 4 bases for J; bases not matched to a gene: 6. Germline CDR1 is SEHNR and CDR2 is FQNEAQ (reference sequence). This CDR3 is CASRGTGSRTEAFF. The CDR3 DNA reads TGTGCCAGCAGAGGGACAGGGTCACGCACTGAAGCTTTCTTT. Full variable domain (outside the CDR3, taken from reference TRBV7-9 and TRBJ1-1): DTGVSQNPRHKITKRGQNVTFRCDPISEHNRLYWYRQTLGQGPEFLTYFQNEAQLEKSRLLSDRFSAERPKGSFSTLEIQRTEQGDSAMYLCASRGTGSRTEAFFGQGTRLTVV.

The genes are TRBV6-1 and TRBJ2-5; 11 bases line up with TRBD1. The J call is doubtful: the DNA matches TRBJ2-7 better. This CDR3 has 15 amino acids. CDR1 is MNHNS and CDR2 is SASEGT in the germline V gene. CDR3 bases: TGTGCCAGCACGACCACCGGGACAGGGGGCTACGAGCAGTACTTC. It is translated as CASTTTGTGGYEQYF.

The chain combines TRBV5-6 with TRBJ2-7; D is unresolved. This CDR3 is built from 13 residues. Germline values: CDR1 SGHDT, CDR2 YYEEEE. V lost 0 bases and J 1 base, leaving 5 bases between the germline ends. The CDR3 reads CASSLAVSYEQYF. The CDR3 nucleotides are TGTGCCAGCAGCTTGGCTGTTTCCTACGAGCAGTACTTC. Drawing the rest from reference TRBV5-6 and TRBJ2-7, the complete variable domain is DAGVTQSPTHLIKTRGQQVTLRCSPKSGHDTVSWYQQALGQGPQFIFQYYEEEERQRGNFPDRFSGHQFPNYSSELNVNALLLGDSALYLCASSLAVSYEQYFGPGTRLTVT.

The chain combines TRBV5-4 with TRBJ2-3; possibly TRBD2 for D (5 bases). V was pared by 5 bases and J by 8 bases, with 12 bases between. Germline V lookup: CDR1 SGHNT, CDR2 YYREEE (reference sequence). CDR3 length: 12 amino acids. CDR3 DNA sequence: TGTGCCAGCAGTCCCGGGGAGTCTACGCAGTATTTT. Protein sequence: CASSPGESTQYF.

The chain recombines TRBV15 with TRBJ2-1; D is uncertain. The length of the CDR3 is 16 residues. Germline-derived CDR1 and CDR2 are LNHNV and YYDKDF (reference sequence). Deletions cut 0 bases from V and 2 bases from J, with 11 bases between. CDR3 protein: CATSRDRTSPYNEQFF. CDR3 DNA sequence: TGTGCCACCAGCAGAGATCGAACATCTCCCTACAATGAGCAGTTCTTC.